Below, 9 T cell receptor beta chains from the same sample are listed, as sequenced in a study of graft-versus-host responses after intestinal transplantation. Tissue processing of the graft released intraepithelial and lamina propria lymphocytes from it. Sequencing was performed with immunoSEQ multiplex PCR; in TCRdb, only in-frame clones are kept and a portion is missing. The top ten clones hold around 29% of a sample with 600 or so clones, 60% to 85% of them seen once. The sequencing here drew on ileum tissue, taken roughly 260 days after intestinal transplant. Receptors were obtained from a human patient who received an intestinal transplant, so some T cells may come from the graft donor.

The gene calls are TRBV5-1 and TRBJ2-1, with a weak D call TRBD2 (5 bases). Trimming took 0 bases from V and 4 from J, leaving 11 bases between them. CDR3 length: 15 residues. Germline CDR1 is SGHRS and CDR2 is YFSETQ. The CDR3 protein is CASSLASPAYNEQFF. CDR3 nucleotide sequence: TGCGCCAGCAGCTTGGCTAGCCCCGCTTACAATGAGCAGTTCTTC.

This chain uses TRBV4-2 with TRBJ2-6; D remains unclear. Trimming took 0 bases from V and 0 from J, leaving 3 bases between them. There are 15 residues in the CDR3. The germline CDR1 and CDR2 sequences are LGHNA and YNFKEQ. This CDR3 reads CASSQDNSGANVLTF. The CDR3 DNA follows: TGTGCCAGCAGCCAAGACAACTCTGGGGCCAACGTCCTGACTTTC.

This chain uses TRBV7-8 with TRBJ2-7; weak D call: TRBD1 (6 bases). The CDR3 runs to 14 residues. The germline V and J ends were trimmed by 7 bases and 2 bases, with 15 bases remaining between them. Germline lookup yields CDR1 SGHVS and CDR2 FQNEAQ. Here the CDR3 DNA reads TGTGCCAGCACAGGGTCAGGGGAAGCCTACGAGCAGTACTTC. Translation gives CASTGSGEAYEQYF.

This chain connects TRBV28 to TRBJ2-5; TRBD2 might be the D (5 bases). V shed 5 bases and J shed 1 base, with 8 bases lying between them. The germline V gene encodes CDR1 MDHEN and CDR2 SYDVKM. The CDR3 is 13 amino acids. The CDR3 coding sequence is TGTGCCAGCAGTGGCAGCGGCCAAGAGACCCAGTACTTC. This encodes CASSGSGQETQYF.

This clone was seen more than once but under ten times. The rearrangement uses TRBV19 and TRBJ1-1; no firm D call. The CDR3 spans 11 residues. Germline V lookup: CDR1 LNHDA, CDR2 SQIVND (reference sequence). Between the trimmed V and J ends, which lost 11 bases and 5 bases, there was a span of 12 bases. The CDR3 protein is CAPILETEAFF. DNA of the CDR3: TGTGCCCCTATTCTAGAAACTGAAGCTTTCTTT.

This clone appeared a single time. The gene calls are TRBV15 and TRBJ2-3; perhaps TRBD1 as D (6 bases). V lost 1 base to trimming and J lost 1 base, with 12 bases between them. Germline V gene lookup returns CDR1 LNHNV and CDR2 YYDKDF (reference sequence). The CDR3 totals 16 residues. CDR3 sequence reads: CATSRVPGDGTDTQYF. The CDR3 coding sequence is TGTGCCACCAGCAGAGTCCCAGGGGATGGCACAGATACGCAGTATTTT.

The chain carries TRBV7-8 and TRBJ2-6, with unresolved D. V was trimmed by 2 bases and J by 5 bases, leaving 10 bases between them. CDR1 is SGHVS and CDR2 is FQNEAQ in the germline V gene. The CDR3 length is 15 residues. The CDR3 protein is CASSLRKSRANVLTF. The CDR3 coding sequence is TGTGCCAGCAGCTTACGGAAAAGTCGGGCCAACGTCCTGACTTTC.

This clone showed up just a few times. J is TRBJ2-6 and V is TRBV6-1; 7 bases align to TRBD1. Losses at the gene ends were 2 bases for V and 2 bases for J; bases not matched to a gene: 0. The CDR3 has 15 amino acids. Germline V gives CDR1 MNHNS, CDR2 SASEGT. CDR3 DNA sequence: TGTGCCAGCAGTGAACAGGGGGCTGGGGCCAACGTCCTGACTTTC. It translates to CASSEQGAGANVLTF.

The count of this clone is one. The CDR3 DNA sequence: TGTGCCATCAGTGAGACTAGCGGGAGGACCGGGGGCCAAGAGACCCAGTACTTC. Residues: CAISETSGRTGGQETQYF. The chain couples TRBV10-3 to TRBJ2-5; 12 nucleotides align to TRBD2. The germline V gene encodes CDR1 ENHRY and CDR2 SYGVKD. The CDR3 has 18 amino acids. Trimming cost V 2 bases and J 1 base; bases outside gene matches: 8.